These 2 T cell receptor beta chains were sequenced from one sample in a study of early T cells in non-severe SARS-CoV-2 infection. TCRdb used MiXCR to reprocess the 5' RACE reads, holding one entry per CDR3 protein. In the table there are about 27,000 distinct CDR3 sequences, approximately 5% of which are singletons. The sequencing sample was made of whole blood. These receptors originate from an adult who was a healthcare worker with PCR-confirmed SARS-CoV-2 infection or an uninfected control (not recorded which).

This clonotype has a count of ten or more. The rearrangement links TRBV20-1 to TRBJ2-2, with 11 bases that match TRBD2. The junction had 2 bases not matched to a gene; V was cut back by 0 bases and J by 2 bases. The CDR3 extends over 16 amino acids. Germline V gene sequence: CDR1 DFQATT, CDR2 SNEGSKA (reference sequence). In DNA form, the CDR3 reads TGCAGTGCTAGAGAACTAGCGGGGGCCAACACCGGGGAGCTGTTTTTT. Translated, it gives CSARELAGANTGELFF.

This clonotype was counted between two and nine times. DNA for the CDR3: TGTGCCAGCAGTGAAGTCGACCCGAGATCTGGCTACACCTTC. The encoded protein is CASSEVDPRSGYTF. The chain links TRBV2 to TRBJ1-2; the D is unclear. In germline, CDR1 is SNHLY, CDR2 FYNNEI. This CDR3 comprises 14 residues. V was trimmed by 1 base and J by 7 bases, leaving 13 bases between them.